A single sample is the source of the 23 T cell receptor beta chains below, sequenced in a study of blood T cell repertoires in COVID-19. Sequencing used immunoSEQ multiplex PCR; TCRdb keeps in-frame clones, though not all of them. The sample yields around 100,000 clones, almost 95% seen once. The sample taken for sequencing was peripheral blood. All receptors come from a man over 45 with active COVID-19.

The chain couples TRBV5-1 to TRBJ1-4; TRBD1 matches at 7 bases. With V trimmed by 4 bases and J by 0 bases, 3 bases remained unmatched. Germline values: CDR1 SGHRS, CDR2 YFSETQ. CDR3 length: 15 amino acids. The CDR3: CASSLRGATNEKLFF. CDR3 nucleotide sequence: TGCGCCAGCAGCCTCAGGGGGGCAACTAATGAAAAACTGTTTTTT.

V is TRBV6-1 and J is TRBJ2-7; 9 positions agree with TRBD1. Germline V CDR1 and CDR2: MNHNS, SASEGT. The CDR3 is made up of 15 amino acids. J was trimmed by 2 bases and V by 5 bases; bases with no gene match: 7. CDR3 sequence: CASSSIGTGPYEQYF. The CDR3 DNA is TGTGCCAGCAGTTCGATCGGGACAGGGCCCTACGAGCAGTACTTC.

The chain links TRBV28 to TRBJ1-5; 7 nucleotides line up with TRBD1. Germline V CDR1 and CDR2: MDHEN, SYDVKM. The CDR3 runs 14 residues. J gave up 13 bases and V 5 bases, and 14 bases lay outside the gene matches. CDR3 in DNA: TGTGCCAGCAGTCCCTACCTCGACAGGGCCGAACAGCATTTT. Translated, it gives CASSPYLDRAEQHF.

The chain couples TRBV7-3 to TRBJ2-1; tentatively, D is TRBD2 (5 bases). CDR3 length equals 13 residues. The germline V gene encodes CDR1 SGHTA and CDR2 FQGTGA. V was clipped by 2 bases and J by 9 bases, with 11 bases between them. The CDR3: CASSLQFRGEQFF. In DNA, the CDR3 is TGTGCCAGCAGCTTACAGTTCCGGGGTGAGCAGTTCTTC.

The rearrangement joins TRBV28 to TRBJ2-5; 9 bases fit TRBD2. The germline V gene has CDR1 MDHEN and CDR2 SYDVKM. The V and J ends lost 7 bases and 4 bases, in that order; junction bases with no gene match: 10. There are 15 residues in the CDR3. The CDR3 region has the DNA TGTGCCAGCAACCAGCCGGGACTAGCCCGAGAGACCCAGTACTTC. Translated, it gives CASNQPGLARETQYF.

This clone was seen a few times. V and J are TRBV9 and TRBJ1-5, with D unresolved. V was cut by 0 bases and J by 4 bases, with 11 bases left in between. This CDR3 is built from 15 residues. CDR1 SGDLS and CDR2 YYNGEE come from the germline V gene. The CDR3 loop reads CASSVGEGGNQPQHF. The CDR3 region has the DNA TGTGCCAGCAGCGTAGGAGAGGGTGGAAATCAGCCCCAGCATTTT.

This clone was detected a few times. The chain employs TRBV4-1 and TRBJ2-1; D is perhaps TRBD2 (6 bases). CDR3 size: 14 residues. V lost 4 bases, J lost 2 bases, and 9 bases lay in between. CDR1 is MGHRA, CDR2 YSYEKL, per germline. As DNA, the CDR3 is TGCGCCAGCAGCCTCGGAGGGACCTACAATGAGCAGTTCTTC. Protein: CASSLGGTYNEQFF.

The rearrangement uses TRBV30 and TRBJ1-1; D remains unclear. Trimming took 0 bases from V and 0 from J, leaving 8 bases between them. Germline CDR1 GTSNPN, CDR2 SVGIG (reference sequence). The CDR3 sequence is 14 residues long. Written as DNA, the CDR3 is TGTGCCTGGAGTGTAATCCAGATGAACACTGAAGCTTTCTTT. It is translated as CAWSVIQMNTEAFF.

The V and J genes are TRBV28 and TRBJ2-1; 13 positions match TRBD2. The CDR3 contains 15 residues. The junction had 7 bases not matched to a gene; V was cut back by 5 bases and J by 9 bases. Germline CDR1 and CDR2: MDHEN and SYDVKM. For the CDR3, the DNA is TGTGCCAGCAGTCCTGGGACTAGCGGGATGCTTGAGCAGTTCTTC. Translating it yields CASSPGTSGMLEQFF.

In this sample, this clone turned up once. V usage is TRBV2 and J usage is TRBJ1-2; no clear D. The V and J ends lost 1 base and 6 bases respectively, with 9 bases between them. This CDR3 contains 13 residues. Germline V gene sequence: CDR1 SNHLY, CDR2 FYNNEI. The CDR3 loop reads CASSEGLQDGYTF. In nucleotides, the CDR3 is TGTGCCAGCAGTGAAGGGCTGCAGGATGGCTACACCTTC.

The chain uses TRBV28 and TRBJ1-6; 7 nucleotides line up with TRBD1. The CDR3 length is 12 residues. Unmatched junction bases numbered 5, after V lost 4 bases and J lost 14 bases. Germline values: CDR1 MDHEN, CDR2 SYDVKM. CDR3 bases: TGTGCCAGCAGTTACAGGGGCGCCACCCTCCACTTT. Its translation: CASSYRGATLHF.

This sequence joins TRBV28 and TRBJ1-2; D remains unclear. Trimming left V 4 bases short and J 4 bases short, with 16 bases between. The CDR3 totals 15 residues. Germline V CDR1 and CDR2: MDHEN, SYDVKM. The CDR3 nucleotides are TGTGCCAGCAGTTCCACCGGACGGGAAAGCTATGGCTACACCTTC. It yields the protein CASSSTGRESYGYTF.

In its sample, this clone was seen once. The chain joins TRBV11-2 to TRBJ2-1; 10 bases agree with TRBD2. Per germline, CDR1 SGHAT and CDR2 FQNNGV. The CDR3 consists of 15 residues. V was clipped by 5 bases and J by 9 bases; unmatched bases: 10. The CDR3 DNA is TGTGCCAGCAGCGGGGGGCTAGCGGGAGTCAGTGAGCAGTTCTTC. Translated, it gives CASSGGLAGVSEQFF.

V usage is TRBV28 and J usage is TRBJ1-5; tentative D call: TRBD1 (6 bases). Germline V gene data show CDR1 as MDHEN and CDR2 as SYDVKM. CDR3 length: 15 amino acids. The V end lost 2 bases, the J end lost 0 bases, and 8 bases lay between the germline ends. In nucleotides, the CDR3 is TGTGCCAGCAGTTTACAGGGGTATAGCAATCAGCCCCAGCATTTT. Its protein is CASSLQGYSNQPQHF.

The chain couples TRBV23-1 to TRBJ2-2; TRBD1 aligns across 8 bases. TRBV23-1 is recorded as an ORF, its role being uncertain. The CDR3 runs to 17 residues. Trimming at V came to 1 base and at J to 2 bases, leaving 6 bases not matched to a gene. The CDR3 is CASSQLKDRDNTGELFF. CDR3 sequence (DNA): TGCGCCAGCAGTCAATTAAAGGACAGGGATAACACCGGGGAGCTGTTTTTT.

In nucleotides, the CDR3 is TGTGCCAGCAGCTTTGGTGAGAGGGCCATCACAGATACGCAGTATTTT. It is translated as CASSFGERAITDTQYF. The rearrangement links TRBV7-8 to TRBJ2-3; perhaps TRBD2 as D (5 bases). CDR1 and CDR2 from the germline V gene are SGHVS and FQNEAQ. Deletions cut 3 bases from V and 2 bases from J, with 15 bases between. CDR3 length: 16 amino acids.

V is TRBV10-2 and J is TRBJ1-1; D is possibly TRBD1 (6 bases). The CDR3 runs 14 residues. The germline V gene has CDR1 WSHSY and CDR2 SAAADI. V was trimmed by 3 bases and J by 4 bases, leaving 12 bases between them. CDR3 amino acids: CASSDREGGTEAFF. The CDR3 coding sequence is TGCGCCAGCAGTGACAGGGAGGGGGGCACTGAAGCTTTCTTT.

The genes are TRBV6-5 and TRBJ1-2, with 8 bases lining up with TRBD1. Looked up from germline, CDR1 is MNHEY and CDR2 is SVGAGI. Trimming removed 2 bases from V and 4 bases from J; junction bases left unmatched: 0. The CDR3 contains 13 residues. CDR3 DNA sequence: TGTGCCAGCAGTTACCAGGGGGCCTATGGCTACACCTTC. This sequence encodes CASSYQGAYGYTF.

The chain links TRBV19 to TRBJ1-2, with TRBD1 matching over 7 bases. After removal of 5 bases from V and 2 bases from J, the junction contained 8 bases not matched to a gene. Germline values: CDR1 LNHDA, CDR2 SQIVND (reference sequence). There are 15 residues in the CDR3. This CDR3 reads CASSDGGTANYGYTF. For the CDR3, the DNA is TGTGCCAGTAGTGACGGAGGGACAGCGAACTATGGCTACACCTTC.

The chain employs TRBV7-3 and TRBJ2-2, with 11 bases that match TRBD1. This CDR3 has 14 amino acids. V gave up 5 bases and J gave up 7 bases; unmatched junction bases: 3. From germline, CDR1 is SGHTA and CDR2 FQGTGA. CDR3 bases: TGTGCCAGCAGCCCGGGACAGGGGGTCGGGGAGCTGTTTTTT. This sequence encodes CASSPGQGVGELFF.

The chain couples TRBV9 to TRBJ1-2; no reliable D call. This CDR3 has 14 amino acids. V shed 2 bases and J shed 4 bases, with 12 bases lying between them. Germline CDR1 and CDR2: SGDLS and YYNGEE. Here the CDR3 DNA reads TGTGCCAGCAGCGTCCGGGAAACTTTCTATGGCTACACCTTC. It yields the protein CASSVRETFYGYTF.

The V call is TRBV19, the J call TRBJ2-7; 8 positions match TRBD2. Unmatched junction bases numbered 9, after V lost 9 bases and J lost 5 bases. Germline V gene sequence: CDR1 LNHDA, CDR2 SQIVND (reference sequence). CDR3 length: 13 amino acids. Here the CDR3 reads CASRPAGANEQYF. DNA for the CDR3: TGTGCCAGCCGTCCAGCGGGAGCAAACGAGCAGTACTTC.

The chain couples TRBV6-1 to TRBJ2-3; 7 nucleotides line up with TRBD2. From germline, CDR1 is MNHNS and CDR2 SASEGT. The CDR3 has 15 amino acids. With V trimmed by 2 bases and J by 6 bases, 8 bases remained unmatched. The CDR3 protein is CASSETGLGYDTQYF. Here the CDR3 DNA reads TGTGCCAGCAGTGAAACTGGACTAGGGTATGATACGCAGTATTTT.